These T cell receptor beta chains were read from a single sample in a study of blood T cells in healthy people across ages. TCRdb independently ran MiXCR on the 5' RACE reads; one entry per CDR3 protein. This table has 730,000 or so distinct CDR3 sequences, approximately 40% appearing once. Sequencing input: blood. The receptor set was obtained from a man older than 75 in good health. Both conserved end residues are part of each CDR3. Fields, in order: J gene, D gene, V gene, clone size, CDR3 protein, CDR3 DNA. D genes are given only for firm matches. Size values are once, few and many counts, or a class for expanded clones, and some rows have none.

TRBJ2-5	TRBD1	TRBV29-1	NA	CSGTGTGQETQYF	TGCAGCGGAACCGGGACAGGCCAAGAGACCCAGTACTTC
TRBJ2-3	NA	TRBV6-2/TRBV6-3	NA	CASSYTTSSTDTQYF	TGTGCCAGCAGTTACACTACCTCTAGCACAGATACGCAGTATTTT
TRBJ1-2	NA	TRBV29-1	many	CSVARTDYGYTF	TGCAGCGTTGCCCGGACAGACTATGGCTACACCTTC
TRBJ2-1	TRBD2	TRBV11-2	NA	CASSLKGLAGGSEQFF	TGTGCCAGCAGCTTAAAGGGACTAGCGGGAGGAAGTGAGCAGTTCTTC
TRBJ2-2	TRBD2	TRBV28	once	CASSLLAGGPHTGELFF	TGTGCCAGCAGTTTGTTGGCGGGGGGGCCTCACACCGGGGAGCTGTTTTTT
TRBJ1-2	NA	TRBV5-6	few	CASSSADSPGFYGYTF	TGTGCCAGCAGCTCCGCGGACAGCCCAGGTTTCTATGGCTACACCTTC
TRBJ1-4	NA	TRBV25-1	few	CASSEMASTVGDEKLFF	TGTGCCAGCAGTGAAATGGCGTCCACGGTGGGAGATGAAAAACTGTTTTTT
TRBJ2-2	NA	TRBV5-1	NA	CASSYRLSNTGELFF	TGCGCCAGCAGCTACCGGCTGTCGAACACCGGGGAGCTGTTTTTT
TRBJ2-3	NA	TRBV7-2	NA	CASSLGGIGSTDTRYF	TGTGCCAGCAGCTTAGGGGGGATTGGGAGCACAGATACGCGGTATTTT
TRBJ2-3	TRBD2	TRBV7-2	NA	CASSLIAGGGTDTRYF	TGTGCCAGCAGCTTAATAGCGGGGGGCGGCACAGATACGCGGTATTTT
TRBJ1-4	NA	TRBV28	few	CASSSVGQANEKLFF	TGTGCCAGCAGTTCCGTCGGGCAGGCTAATGAAAAACTGTTTTTT
TRBJ2-3	NA	TRBV6-5	NA	CASSYDSITDTQYF	TGTGCCAGCAGTTACGACAGTATCACAGATACGCAGTATTTT
TRBJ2-3	TRBD1	TRBV12-3/TRBV12-4	few	CASNRQGVDTQYF	TGTGCCAGCAACAGACAGGGGGTTGATACGCAGTATTTT
TRBJ2-1	NA	TRBV20-1	few	CSATRDTPEQFF	TGCAGTGCTACCCGGGACACCCCTGAGCAGTTCTTC
TRBJ2-5	NA	TRBV7-2	NA	CASSLVRVGSTGETQYF	TGTGCCAGCAGCTTAGTGAGGGTCGGCAGTACAGGAGAGACCCAGTACTTC
TRBJ2-7	NA	TRBV6-5	NA	CASSYSQGGSYEQYF	TGTGCCAGCAGTTACTCGCAGGGGGGCTCCTACGAGCAGTACTTC
TRBJ1-1	NA	TRBV29-1	NA	CSVNPRAYTEAFF	TGCAGCGTAAACCCCAGGGCGTACACTGAAGCTTTCTTT
TRBJ2-7	NA	TRBV5-1	NA	CASSLARRGAEQYF	TGCGCCAGCAGCTTGGCCCGCAGGGGTGCCGAGCAGTACTTC
TRBJ2-3	NA	TRBV5-1	NA	CASSLRQVLTDTQYF	TGCGCCAGCAGCCTCCGACAGGTTCTCACAGATACGCAGTATTTT
TRBJ1-2	NA	TRBV2	NA	CASRQDVPNYGYTF	TGTGCCAGCAGACAAGACGTGCCCAACTATGGCTACACCTTC
TRBJ2-7	TRBD2	TRBV7-2	many	CASNMGRESREQYF	TGTGCCAGCAATATGGGGCGGGAGTCAAGAGAGCAGTACTTC
TRBJ2-1	NA	TRBV6-2/TRBV6-3	many	CASSLSRVQKQFF	TGTGCCAGCAGCTTATCCCGGGTCCAGAAGCAGTTCTTC
TRBJ1-1	NA	TRBV7-2	few	CASSLNPGPPQDTEAFF	TGTGCCAGCAGCTTAAATCCAGGACCTCCCCAGGACACTGAAGCTTTCTTT
TRBJ2-5	NA	TRBV4-3	many	CASSQDVSREETQYF	TGCGCCAGCAGCCAAGATGTTTCGAGAGAAGAGACCCAGTACTTC
TRBJ2-5	TRBD1	TRBV7-9	once	CASSLVGGTGLNEQYF	TGTGCCAGCAGCTTAGTAGGTGGGACAGGGCTCAATGAGCAGTACTTC
TRBJ2-3	NA	TRBV15	NA	CATSRAEGSGTDTQYF	TGTGCCACCAGCAGAGCTGAGGGCTCCGGCACAGATACGCAGTATTTT
TRBJ2-1	NA	TRBV11-2	NA	CASSPGGGGKDEQFF	TGTGCCAGCAGCCCGGGGGGCGGGGGTAAGGATGAGCAGTTCTTC
TRBJ2-5	NA	TRBV7-2	NA	CASSWGAPGETQYF	TGTGCCAGCAGCTGGGGGGCGCCCGGGGAGACCCAGTACTTC
TRBJ1-5	NA	TRBV20-1	NA	CSARDRSNQPQHF	TGCAGTGCTAGAGATCGTAGCAATCAGCCCCAGCATTTT
TRBJ2-4	NA	TRBV11-3	once	CASSPGSFNEQYF	TGTGCCAGCAGCCCCGGGAGTTTCAATGAGCAGTACTTC
TRBJ2-5	TRBD2	TRBV20-1	many	CSARVPSGRETQYF	TGCAGTGCTAGAGTTCCCAGCGGGAGGGAGACCCAGTACTTC
TRBJ2-7	TRBD1	TRBV12-3/TRBV12-4	NA	CASSWGQGLSSDEQYF	TGTGCCAGCAGTTGGGGACAGGGCCTCAGCTCCGACGAGCAGTACTTC
TRBJ2-3	TRBD2	TRBV7-3	few	CASSQSGTSGGRTDTQYF	TGTGCCAGCAGCCAGAGTGGGACTAGCGGGGGCCGCACAGATACGCAGTATTTT
TRBJ2-1	NA	TRBV20-1	NA	CSARNRGPGEQFF	TGCAGTGCTAGAAACCGGGGGCCGGGTGAGCAGTTCTTC
TRBJ2-7	NA	TRBV29-1	few	CSIGVRGEQYF	TGCAGCATCGGGGTGAGGGGCGAGCAGTACTTC
TRBJ2-5	TRBD2	TRBV20-1	NA	CSARGGTSLETQYF	TGCAGTGCTAGAGGGGGGACTAGCCTGGAGACCCAGTACTTC
TRBJ1-2	NA	TRBV9	many	CASSLTGSYGYTF	TGTGCCAGCAGCTTGACAGGATCCTATGGCTACACCTTC
TRBJ2-7	NA	TRBV7-2	few	CAGSLGSEQYF	TGTGCCGGCAGCTTAGGGTCCGAGCAGTACTTC
TRBJ2-7	NA	TRBV7-8	NA	CASSFNAGNYEQYF	TGTGCCAGCAGCTTCAACGCAGGAAACTACGAGCAGTACTTC
TRBJ1-1	TRBD1	TRBV20-1	NA	CSAYRGPFGTEAFF	TGCAGTGCTTACAGGGGGCCCTTTGGCACTGAAGCTTTCTTT